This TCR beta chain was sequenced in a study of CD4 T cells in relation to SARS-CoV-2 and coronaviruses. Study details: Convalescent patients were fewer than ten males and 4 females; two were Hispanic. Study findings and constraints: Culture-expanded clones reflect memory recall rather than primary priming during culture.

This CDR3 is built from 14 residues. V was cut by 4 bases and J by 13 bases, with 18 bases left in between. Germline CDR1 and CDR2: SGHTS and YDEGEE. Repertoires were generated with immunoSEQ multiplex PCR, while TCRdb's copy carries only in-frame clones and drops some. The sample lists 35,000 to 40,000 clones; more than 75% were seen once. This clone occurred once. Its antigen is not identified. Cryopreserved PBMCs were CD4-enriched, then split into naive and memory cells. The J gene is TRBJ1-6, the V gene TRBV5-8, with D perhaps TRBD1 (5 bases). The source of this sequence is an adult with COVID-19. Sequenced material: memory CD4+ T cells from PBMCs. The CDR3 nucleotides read TGTGCCAGCAGCCAGGGACGGAGAGTTTCCCCCCTCCACTTT. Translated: CASSQGRRVSPLHF.